These 32 T cell receptor beta chains share one sample of origin, sequenced in a study of blood T cell repertoires in COVID-19 (dated by TCRdb to the early 2020s). The library was generated by the immunoSEQ multiplex PCR assay. Not all clones reach the TCRdb copy of this immuneACCESS table, which keeps in-frame sequences only. Checked studies attribute under half of the gap to unresolved V genes and leave the rest unexplained. In all, the sample holds roughly 500,000 clones, and approximately 91% of those were seen once. Around 7.9% of the sample is held by the ten biggest clonotypes. Sequenced: PBMCs or T cells enriched from blood (not recorded which). The receptors were gathered from a woman in her sixties or seventies who had recovered from COVID-19.

The V call is TRBV2, the J call TRBJ1-5; TRBD1 agrees at 8 bases. Unmatched junction bases numbered 8, after V lost 5 bases and J lost 5 bases. Germline-derived CDR1 and CDR2 are SNHLY and FYNNEI. The CDR3 is 15 residues long. The CDR3 protein is CASSIGQGDHQPQHF. The CDR3 nucleotides are TGTGCCAGCAGTATTGGACAGGGTGACCATCAGCCCCAGCATTTT.

The J gene is TRBJ1-1, the V gene TRBV18; no definite D call. V was cut by 0 bases and J by 1 base, with 9 bases left in between. This CDR3 region has 15 residues. CDR1 KGHSH and CDR2 LQKENI come from the germline V gene. In DNA, the CDR3 is TGTGCCAGCTCACCACCGTCGGGAAAGAACACTGAAGCTTTCTTT. Protein: CASSPPSGKNTEAFF.

As regards this clone: At one of its ends the junction is not consistent with the germline gene, which may arise from a read error. The genes are TRBV24-1 and TRBJ2-1, with D unresolved. The length of the CDR3 is 14 residues. CDR1 is KGHDR, CDR2 SFDVKD, per germline. In nucleotides, the CDR3 is TGTGCCACCAGTGAGCCCGGGTCCTCCAATGAGCAGTTCTTC. Translation gives CATSEPGSSNEQFF.

This clone was seen once. V is TRBV6-5 and J is TRBJ1-1; tentative D call: TRBD1 (6 bases). Germline lookup yields CDR1 MNHEY and CDR2 SVGAGI. V lost 5 bases and J 11 bases, leaving 18 bases between the germline ends. The CDR3 is 13 amino acids. The chain's CDR3 is CASSPTGLKMAFF. Written as DNA, the CDR3 is TGTGCCAGCAGTCCGACAGGCCTCAAAATGGCTTTCTTT.

The chain has TRBV5-1 and TRBJ1-4; D is uncertain. Trimming removed 0 bases at V and 0 bases at J, with 6 bases between. CDR1 is SGHRS and CDR2 is YFSETQ in the germline V gene. This CDR3 is built from 15 residues. The CDR3 DNA reads as TGCGCCAGCAGCTTGGCATCAGCAACTAATGAAAAACTGTTTTTT. This codes for CASSLASATNEKLFF.

The CDR3 spells CASSSNNQPQHF. The CDR3 coding sequence is TGTGCCAGCAGCTCTAACAATCAGCCCCAGCATTTT. The gene calls are TRBV11-2 and TRBJ1-5; no reliable D call. The CDR3 covers 12 residues. Germline CDR1 reads SGHAT; CDR2 reads FQNNGV. V was shortened by 4 bases and J by 3 bases, with 4 bases between the two germline ends.

The chain has TRBV5-6 and TRBJ1-4; TRBD1 might be the D (5 bases). V lost 0 bases and J lost 7, with 13 bases in between. This CDR3 has 15 residues. In germline, CDR1 is SGHDT, CDR2 YYEEEE. As DNA, the CDR3 is TGTGCCAGCAGCTTGGGAGGTGGGGCCGGTGAAAAACTGTTTTTT. It is translated as CASSLGGGAGEKLFF.

The rearrangement joins TRBV9 to TRBJ2-3; TRBD2 matches at 11 bases. The J segment lost 1 base and the V segment lost 0 bases, leaving 1 base of the junction unmatched. The CDR3 is 16 amino acids. Germline CDR1 is SGDLS and CDR2 is YYNGEE. The CDR3 is CASSVVSGGGTDTQYF. CDR3 sequence (DNA): TGTGCCAGCAGCGTAGTTAGCGGGGGGGGCACAGATACGCAGTATTTT.

The V call is TRBV24-1, the J call TRBJ2-3; D perhaps matches TRBD2 (6 bases). V shed 4 bases and J shed 0 bases, with 16 bases lying between them. This CDR3 has 17 residues. Per germline, CDR1 KGHDR and CDR2 SFDVKD. CDR3 sequence reads: CATSELAPGTSTDTQYF. The CDR3 bases are TGTGCCACCAGTGAATTGGCCCCCGGGACTAGCACAGATACGCAGTATTTT.

The chain combines TRBV19 with TRBJ1-2; D not resolved. CDR1 is LNHDA, CDR2 SQIVND, per germline (reference sequence). This CDR3 contains 18 residues. V gave up 2 bases and J gave up 1 base, with 20 bases separating them. The CDR3 bases are TGTGCCAGTAGTATAACCTCAGGCAGCCCAACATTTAACTATGGCTACACCTTC. The encoded protein is CASSITSGSPTFNYGYTF. The variable domain in full, completed from reference TRBV19 and TRBJ1-2, reads DGGITQSPKYLFRKEGQNVTLSCEQNLNHDAMYWYRQDPGQGLRLIYYSQIVNDFQKGDIAEGYSVSREKKESFPLTVTSAQKNPTAFYLCASSITSGSPTFNYGYTFGSGTRLTVV.

This chain connects TRBV6-5 to TRBJ1-1, with D tentatively TRBD1 (5 bases). The V and J ends lost 2 bases and 4 bases respectively, with 17 bases between them. CDR3 length: 16 residues. Germline loops: CDR1 MNHEY, CDR2 SVGAGI. This CDR3 reads CASSYPTAGGSTEAFF. The CDR3 bases are TGTGCCAGCAGTTACCCGACCGCGGGGGGGAGCACTGAAGCTTTCTTT.

This chain uses TRBV30 with TRBJ2-2; 9 nucleotides line up with TRBD1. CDR1 and CDR2 from the germline V gene are GTSNPN and SVGIG (reference sequence). With V trimmed by 3 bases and J by 2 bases, 7 bases remained unmatched. This CDR3 has 16 amino acids. The CDR3 protein is CAWRMGTGPNTGELFF. The CDR3 DNA is TGTGCCTGGAGAATGGGGACAGGGCCTAACACCGGGGAGCTGTTTTTT.

This sequence joins TRBV5-1 and TRBJ2-2; 10 positions match TRBD2. The germline gives CDR1 SGHRS, CDR2 YFSETQ. This CDR3 is built from 17 residues. Trimming cost V 0 bases and J 4 bases; bases outside gene matches: 6. In nucleotides, the CDR3 is TGCGCCAGCAGCTTGGATCCTAGCGGGGGCCGCACCGGGGAGCTGTTTTTT. It yields the protein CASSLDPSGGRTGELFF.

This chain connects TRBV2 to TRBJ1-4; the match to TRBD1 covers 10 bases. Per the germline V gene, CDR1 is SNHLY and CDR2 is FYNNEI. With 4 bases clipped from V and 0 bases from J, the junction kept 5 bases outside the gene matches. CDR3 length: 17 amino acids. The CDR3, as DNA: TGTGCCAGCAGTGGAGGGACAGGGGTAACAACTAATGAAAAACTGTTTTTT. Protein: CASSGGTGVTTNEKLFF. Variable domain in full (rest from reference TRBV2 and TRBJ1-4): EPEVTQTPSHQVTQMGQEVILRCVPISNHLYFYWYRQILGQKVEFLVSFYNNEISEKSEIFDDQFSVERPDGSNFTLKIRSTKLEDSAMYFCASSGGTGVTTNEKLFFGSGTQLSVL.

This clone has only one observation. The rearrangement links TRBV15 to TRBJ2-2, with TRBD2 matching over 10 bases. Germline assignment: CDR1 LNHNV and CDR2 YYDKDF (reference sequence). The CDR3 consists of 19 residues. The ends lost 1 base at V and 3 bases at J; junction bases unmatched: 11. The DNA for the CDR3 is TGTGCCACCAGCAGAGGTTCAGCGGGGGGGTTTGGTGACACCGGGGAGCTGTTTTTT. Translation: CATSRGSAGGFGDTGELFF. The whole variable domain, remainder taken from reference TRBV15 and TRBJ2-2, is DAMVIQNPRYQVTQFGKPVTLSCSQTLNHNVMYWYQQKSSQAPKLLFHYYDKDFNNEADTPDNFQSRRPNTSFCFLDIRSPGLGDTAMYLCATSRGSAGGFGDTGELFFGEGSRLTVL.

The rearrangement joins TRBV9 to TRBJ2-1; 8 nucleotides align to TRBD2. V shed 2 bases, J shed 8 bases, and the junction held 6 bases outside the gene matches. The CDR3 runs 14 residues. In germline, CDR1 is SGDLS, CDR2 YYNGEE. For the CDR3, the DNA is TGTGCCAGCAGCGTGGTCGGGGGGGGCGATGAGCAGTTCTTC. Translating it yields CASSVVGGGDEQFF. The full variable domain, rest sourced from reference TRBV9 and TRBJ2-1, is DSGVTQTPKHLITATGQRVTLRCSPRSGDLSVYWYQQSLDQGLQFLIQYYNGEERAKGNILERFSAQQFPDLHSELNLSSLELGDSALYFCASSVVGGGDEQFFGPGTRLTVL.

This rearrangement joins TRBV4-1 to TRBJ2-3; TRBD2 matches at 11 bases. V gave up 6 bases and J gave up 4 bases; unmatched junction bases: 12. CDR3 length: 17 amino acids. CDR1 is MGHRA and CDR2 is YSYEKL in the germline V gene. The CDR3: CASSHHTIAGGADTQYF. The CDR3 DNA follows: TGCGCCAGCAGTCACCATACCATAGCGGGGGGGGCAGATACGCAGTATTTT.

The CDR3 DNA follows: TGTGCCAGCAGCTTGGCGGGGAGGAACACCGGGGAGCTGTTTTTT. This sequence encodes CASSLAGRNTGELFF. The V and J genes are TRBV11-2 and TRBJ2-2; perhaps TRBD2 as D (6 bases). CDR3 length: 15 amino acids. Germline V gene data show CDR1 as SGHAT and CDR2 as FQNNGV. V was pared by 3 bases and J by 1 base, with 9 bases between.

This clone appeared a few times. The chain recombines TRBV11-3 with TRBJ1-1; 9 nucleotides agree with TRBD1. The CDR3 spans 16 residues. Germline CDR1 and CDR2: SGHNT and YENEEA. V shed 5 bases, J shed 0 bases, and the junction held 7 bases outside the gene matches. The CDR3 coding sequence is TGTGCCAGCAGCAAGGGACAGGGATCCATGAACACTGAAGCTTTCTTT. Translated: CASSKGQGSMNTEAFF.

The chain employs TRBV19 and TRBJ1-2, with a possible D match to TRBD1 (6 bases). There are 16 residues in the CDR3. V lost 6 bases and J 5 bases, leaving 22 bases between the germline ends. In germline, CDR1 is LNHDA, CDR2 SQIVND (reference sequence). The CDR3 reads CASSVQQGVFNYGYTF. The CDR3 nucleotides are TGTGCCAGTAGCGTTCAACAGGGAGTCTTTAATTATGGCTACACCTTC.

The gene calls are TRBV12-2 and TRBJ1-1; TRBD1 was called by the table and not checked on the DNA. TRBV12-2 is a known pseudogene. The CDR3 is 14 residues long. CDR3 sequence reads: CASRLAGQVTEAFF. The CDR3 DNA follows: TGTGCAAGTCGCTTAGCGGGACAGGTCACTGAAGCTTTCTTT.

CDR3 sequence (DNA): TGCGCCAGCAGTGAGTCGTGGGAGAAAGAGACCCAGTACTTC. It yields the protein CASSESWEKETQYF. V usage is TRBV10-2 and J usage is TRBJ2-5; a possible D gene is TRBD2 (5 bases). V lost 0 bases and J lost 3, with 8 bases in between. CDR1 is WSHSY and CDR2 is SAAADI in the germline V gene. CDR3 size: 14 residues.

This chain uses TRBV9 with TRBJ2-3, with 9 bases matching TRBD1. Losses at the gene ends were 4 bases for V and 4 bases for J; bases not matched to a gene: 4. The CDR3 has 14 residues. Germline V gene data show CDR1 as SGDLS and CDR2 as YYNGEE. The CDR3, as DNA: TGTGCCAGCAGCCCGCGGACAGGGGCAGATACGCAGTATTTT. It is translated as CASSPRTGADTQYF.

With respect to this clone: A read error may produce the germline difference seen at one junction end. The gene calls are TRBV7-7 and TRBJ2-3; TRBD2 matches at 14 bases. The germline V gene encodes CDR1 SSHAT and CDR2 FNYEAQ (reference sequence). The length of the CDR3 is 19 residues. CDR3 sequence (DNA): TGTGCTAGCAGCTCCGAGCCGGGACTAGCGGGGGTTAGCACAGATACGCAGTATTTT. Its translation: CASSSEPGLAGVSTDTQYF.

J is TRBJ2-7 and V is TRBV2; 11 bases agree with TRBD2. The germline V gene encodes CDR1 SNHLY and CDR2 FYNNEI. J was trimmed by 2 bases and V by 2 bases; bases with no gene match: 2. The length of the CDR3 is 15 residues. The CDR3 DNA sequence: TGTGCCAGCAGTGAAAGACTAGCGGGGACCTACGAGCAGTACGTC. Its protein is CASSERLAGTYEQYV.

This chain links TRBV2 with TRBJ2-2, with D hard to call. Trimming removed 5 bases at V and 0 bases at J, with 16 bases between. This CDR3 spans 17 amino acids. Looked up from germline, CDR1 is SNHLY and CDR2 is FYNNEI. This chain's CDR3 is CASSKLQGETNTGELFF. CDR3 coding DNA: TGTGCCAGCAGTAAACTACAAGGAGAAACGAACACCGGGGAGCTGTTTTTT.

This chain uses TRBV28 with TRBJ2-3; 9 nucleotides align to TRBD2. Trimming took 0 bases from V and 4 from J; bases not matched to a gene: 5. The CDR3 has 16 residues. Germline CDR1 and CDR2: MDHEN and SYDVKM. Written as DNA, the CDR3 is TGTGCCAGCAGTTTATGGGGCGGGGGGGCCTCAGATACGCAGTATTTT. This sequence encodes CASSLWGGGASDTQYF. Full variable domain (remainder filled in from reference TRBV28 and TRBJ2-3): DVKVTQSSRYLVKRTGEKVFLECVQDMDHENMFWYRQDPGLGLRLIYFSYDVKMKEKGDIPEGYSVSREKKERFSLILESASTNQTSMYLCASSLWGGGASDTQYFGPGTRLTVL.

The chain links TRBV19 to TRBJ2-3, with 15 bases fitting TRBD2. There are 17 residues in the CDR3. Germline CDR1 and CDR2: LNHDA and SQIVND (reference sequence). The V gene end was trimmed by 4 bases and the J gene end by 1 base; junction bases not matched to a gene: 3. The CDR3 DNA reads as TGTGCCAGTAGTAGGACTAGCGGGGGGGTACGCACAGATACGCAGTATTTT. Its translation is CASSRTSGGVRTDTQYF.

J is TRBJ1-5 and V is TRBV15; D gene unclear. V was cut by 0 bases and J by 3 bases, with 12 bases left in between. Germline-derived CDR1 and CDR2 are LNHNV and YYDKDF (reference sequence). The CDR3 totals 16 residues. As DNA, the CDR3 is TGTGCCACCAGCAGAGAATCCGCAACAGCCAATCAGCCCCAGCATTTT. This translates into CATSRESATANQPQHF. Using reference TRBV15 and TRBJ1-5 for the parts outside the CDR3, the full variable domain is DAMVIQNPRYQVTQFGKPVTLSCSQTLNHNVMYWYQQKSSQAPKLLFHYYDKDFNNEADTPDNFQSRRPNTSFCFLDIRSPGLGDTAMYLCATSRESATANQPQHFGDGTRLSIL.

The V and J genes are TRBV6-5 and TRBJ1-4; no definite D call. The CDR3 length is 15 residues. Trimming took off 4 bases at V and 6 bases at J, with 15 bases between the two ends. Germline CDR1 reads MNHEY; CDR2 reads SVGAGI. CDR3 region: CASSSTDSRDEKLFF. The CDR3 DNA reads as TGTGCCAGCAGTTCAACTGATTCGCGAGATGAAAAACTGTTTTTT.

The chain carries TRBV6-2 or TRBV6-3 and TRBJ1-1; D gene unclear. This CDR3 is built from 16 residues. Looked up from germline, CDR1 is MNHEY and CDR2 is SVGEGT. With 6 bases removed from V and 0 bases from J, the gap between germline ends came to 17 bases. CDR3 loop: CASSSAGRAMNTEAFF. CDR3 in DNA: TGTGCCAGCAGCTCTGCGGGTCGAGCTATGAACACTGAAGCTTTCTTT.

This clone was recorded a few times. The rearrangement joins TRBV2 to TRBJ1-5; 9 positions match TRBD1. The germline V gene has CDR1 SNHLY and CDR2 FYNNEI. The V and J ends lost 5 bases and 6 bases, in that order; junction bases with no gene match: 5. The CDR3 is 14 residues long. The CDR3 region has the DNA TGTGCCAGCAGTATACAGGGGGCGCGTCAGCCCCAGCATTTT. Translated: CASSIQGARQPQHF.